This is a list of T cell receptor beta chains from one sample in a study of T cell responses to AZD1222 COVID-19 vaccine. Libraries were prepared by immunoSEQ multiplex PCR; TCRdb keeps only in-frame clonotypes and omits some of them. The sample yields about 120,000 clones, 70% to 90% seen once. The sequencing here drew on peripheral blood, taken on day 0 of AZD1222 vaccination. The receptors come from an adult in good health. Each CDR3 is given with its conserved first and last residue. A D gene is named only where the DNA matches it firmly. Size is stated for part of the rows, as once, few or many counts, or as a class when the clone is expanded.

j_call	v_call	clone_size	d_call	cdr3_aa	cdr3_nt
TRBJ2-7	TRBV2	NA	NA	CASSDRAPDEQYF	TGTGCCAGCAGTGATCGGGCGCCTGACGAGCAGTACTTC
TRBJ1-5	TRBV28	NA	TRBD1	CASSLWPTDRGGQPQHF	TGTGCCAGCAGTCTCTGGCCCACTGACAGGGGGGGCCAGCCCCAGCATTTT
TRBJ2-2	TRBV5-5	NA	NA	CASSLNTNTGELFF	TGTGCCAGCAGCCTCAATACGAACACCGGGGAGCTGTTTTTT
TRBJ1-1	TRBV7-2	once	NA	CASSLVRERNTEAFF	TGTGCCAGCAGCTTAGTTAGGGAAAGGAACACTGAAGCTTTCTTT
TRBJ1-2	TRBV12-3/TRBV12-4	NA	NA	CASNRWDNYGYTF	TGTGCCAGCAATCGCTGGGATAACTATGGCTACACCTTC
TRBJ1-2	TRBV5-4	few	NA	CASSRGTDYGYTF	TGTGCCAGCAGCCGAGGGACGGACTATGGCTACACCTTC
TRBJ2-7	TRBV12-3/TRBV12-4	NA	TRBD1	CASSPDRAHEQYF	TGTGCCAGCAGTCCTGACAGGGCCCACGAGCAGTACTTC
TRBJ2-3	TRBV7-9	NA	TRBD1	CASSLMSFQGAVDTQYF	TGTGCCAGCAGCCTAATGAGTTTTCAGGGGGCGGTAGATACGCAGTATTTT
TRBJ2-3	TRBV9	NA	TRBD2	CASGSGLAGSDTQYF	TGTGCCAGCGGATCGGGACTAGCGGGCTCAGATACGCAGTATTTT
TRBJ2-6	TRBV7-2	NA	TRBD2	CASYYPGLATGANVLTF	TGTGCCAGTTACTATCCGGGACTAGCTACCGGGGCCAACGTCCTGACTTTC
TRBJ1-3	TRBV6-5	NA	NA	CASTTGEAGNTIYF	TGTGCCAGCACGACGGGGGAGGCTGGAAACACCATATATTTT
TRBJ1-3	TRBV5-1	NA	NA	CASSFAGASFGNTIYF	TGCGCCAGCAGTTTCGCGGGGGCAAGTTTTGGAAACACCATATATTTT
TRBJ1-2	TRBV5-1	NA	NA	CASSLRVEHGYTF	TGCGCCAGCAGCCTCCGGGTCGAGCATGGCTACACCTTC
TRBJ2-7	TRBV6-5	NA	NA	CAVGEEAGAREQYF	TGTGCCGTTGGGGAGGAGGCAGGGGCCCGCGAGCAGTACTTC
TRBJ2-7	TRBV14	NA	NA	CASSQLRNPAKEQYF	TGTGCCAGCAGCCAACTGCGGAATCCGGCTAAGGAGCAGTACTTC
TRBJ1-5	TRBV3-1/TRBV3-2	NA	NA	CASSRDTNQPQHF	TGTGCCAGCAGTCGGGACACCAATCAGCCCCAGCATTTT
TRBJ2-2	TRBV7-9	NA	TRBD2	CASSLVSSGGTGELFF	TGTGCCAGCAGCTTGGTTTCTAGCGGGGGGACCGGGGAGCTGTTTTTT
TRBJ2-7	TRBV3-1/TRBV3-2	NA	NA	CASSQAGSSYEQYF	TGTGCCAGCAGCCAAGCGGGGAGCTCCTACGAGCAGTACTTC
TRBJ1-5	TRBV25-1	NA	TRBD1	CASSDRGRGHNQPQHF	TGTGCCAGCAGTGACCGAGGCAGGGGGCACAATCAGCCCCAGCATTTT
TRBJ2-3	TRBV5-1	NA	TRBD2	CASRIAGALTDTQYF	TGCGCCAGTAGAATAGCGGGAGCCCTAACAGATACGCAGTATTTT
TRBJ2-3	TRBV19	NA	TRBD2	CASRASGRIGSTDTQYF	TGTGCCAGTAGAGCTAGCGGGAGAATAGGGAGCACAGATACGCAGTATTTT
TRBJ2-7	TRBV6-5	NA	NA	CASSYGQGQIYEQYF	TGTGCCAGCAGTTACGGCCAGGGTCAAATCTACGAGCAGTACTTC
TRBJ2-5	TRBV7-2	NA	NA	CASSLGLARETQYF	TGTGCCAGCAGCTTAGGCCTAGCAAGGGAGACCCAGTACTTC
TRBJ2-7	TRBV30	NA	TRBD2	CAWSETSGPYEQYF	TGTGCCTGGAGTGAGACTAGCGGGCCCTACGAGCAGTACTTC
TRBJ2-2	TRBV2	NA	NA	CASRKGVTGELFF	TGTGCCAGCAGGAAGGGGGTCACCGGGGAGCTGTTTTTT
TRBJ2-7	TRBV11-2	NA	NA	CASSPEGIGYEQYF	TGTGCCAGCAGCCCAGAAGGAATCGGGTACGAGCAGTACTTC